These 25 T cell receptor beta chains were all obtained from the same sample, sequenced in a study of identical twins. TCRdb reprocessed the 5' RACE reads via MiXCR and lists one record per CDR3 protein. This table has 540,000 or so distinct CDR3 sequences, approximately 20% appearing once. These sequences were also reported in another study, on yellow fever vaccine responses in identical twins.

The sample was CD4+ T cells sorted from blood. These receptors came from a woman between 18 and 29 years old in good health.

V usage is TRBV7-6 and J usage is TRBJ2-1; D possibly corresponds to TRBD1 (6 bases). CDR1 SGHVS and CDR2 FNYEAQ come from the germline V gene. There are 14 residues in the CDR3. The germline V and J ends were trimmed by 3 bases and 8 bases, with 14 bases remaining between them. CDR3 sequence: CASSFSAPGDEQFF. The CDR3 DNA sequence: TGTGCCAGCAGCTTTTCGGCCCCAGGGGATGAGCAGTTCTTC.

In its sample, this clonotype was seen a few times. This rearrangement joins TRBV20-1 to TRBJ2-3; 8 bases align to TRBD2. J lost 2 bases, V lost 2 bases, and 6 bases had no gene match. CDR1 is DFQATT and CDR2 is SNEGSKA in the germline V gene (reference sequence). The CDR3 loop spans 15 amino acids. Here the CDR3 DNA reads TGCAGTGCTAGATTTGCGGGGGGCCTCACAGATACGCAGTATTTT. Translation: CSARFAGGLTDTQYF.

Here the CDR3 reads CSAHRTDGETQYF. DNA for the CDR3: TGCAGCGCCCACCGGACCGATGGAGAGACCCAGTACTTC. The chain carries TRBV29-1 and TRBJ2-5; D unresolved. V lost 7 bases and J lost 4, with 16 bases in between. Germline CDR1 is SQVTM and CDR2 is ANQGSEA. The CDR3 has 13 residues.

The V gene is TRBV6-2 or TRBV6-3, the J gene TRBJ1-1; possible D gene TRBD1, 6 bases. The CDR3 loop spans 14 amino acids. Germline V CDR1 and CDR2: MNHEY, SVGEGT. Deletions cut 2 bases from V and 5 bases from J, with 12 bases between. The CDR3 DNA sequence: TGTGCCAGCAGTTACCTGGGGGGCCGAACTGAAGCTTTCTTT. Its translation: CASSYLGGRTEAFF.

The chain is built from TRBV5-1 and TRBJ2-1; possible D gene TRBD1, 7 bases. V lost 0 bases and J 8 bases, leaving 21 bases between the germline ends. CDR1 SGHRS and CDR2 YFSETQ come from the germline V gene. This CDR3 has 17 amino acids. The CDR3 protein is CASSLDGWGAQGDEQFF. The CDR3, as DNA: TGCGCCAGCAGCTTGGATGGTTGGGGGGCCCAGGGGGATGAGCAGTTCTTC.

This clonotype occurred a few times. The V gene is TRBV29-1, the J gene TRBJ2-1; D possibly matches TRBD1 or TRBD2 (5 bases each). Germline V gene data show CDR1 as SQVTM and CDR2 as ANQGSEA. This CDR3 region has 12 residues. Trimming removed 4 bases from V and 8 bases from J, with 12 bases in between. The CDR3 loop reads CSVVREGDEQFF. The CDR3 DNA reads as TGCAGCGTTGTGAGGGAAGGGGATGAGCAGTTCTTC.

This sequence joins TRBV7-3 and TRBJ2-2; 7 nucleotides align to TRBD2. Germline values: CDR1 SGHTA, CDR2 FQGTGA. There are 16 residues in the CDR3. V was pared by 4 bases and J by 2 bases, with 7 bases of the junction left unmatched. DNA of the CDR3: TGTGCCAGCAGCTCAGAGGGGACTACCAACACCGGGGAGCTGTTTTTT. Protein product: CASSSEGTTNTGELFF.

The rearrangement links TRBV27 to TRBJ2-1; D not resolved. The germline V gene has CDR1 MNHEY and CDR2 SMNVEV (reference sequence). V was pared by 7 bases and J by 9 bases, with 13 bases between. The CDR3 consists of 12 residues. CDR3 loop: CASTTLGAEQFF. CDR3 nucleotides: TGTGCCAGCACCACCCTAGGAGCTGAGCAGTTCTTC.

The chain employs TRBV6-4 and TRBJ1-6, with 7 bases lining up with TRBD1. CDR3 length: 14 amino acids. Germline lookup yields CDR1 MRHNA and CDR2 SNTAGT. With 8 bases clipped from V and 7 bases from J, the junction kept 8 bases outside the gene matches. For the CDR3, the DNA is TGTGCCAGCTCCCTGACAGGGTTAAATTCACCCCTCCACTTT. Translating gives CASSLTGLNSPLHF.

This clonotype was counted a few times. The J gene is TRBJ1-2, the V gene TRBV6-2 or TRBV6-3; D gene unclear. Trimming took off 2 bases at V and 1 base at J, with 8 bases between the two ends. CDR1 and CDR2 from the germline V gene are MNHEY and SVGEGT. This CDR3 region has 14 residues. CDR3 coding DNA: TGTGCCAGCAGTTACCGCACGATTAACTATGGCTACACCTTC. It codes for CASSYRTINYGYTF.

The chain uses TRBV7-2 and TRBJ1-1, with D tentatively TRBD1 (5 bases). This CDR3 spans 16 amino acids. Per germline, CDR1 SGHTA and CDR2 FQGNSA. Deletions cut 0 bases from V and 1 base from J, with 12 bases between. The CDR3: CASSLALTVKNTEAFF. CDR3 bases: TGTGCCAGCAGCTTAGCCCTGACAGTGAAGAACACTGAAGCTTTCTTT.

This clonotype has a handful of counts. The chain is built from TRBV6-1 and TRBJ1-5, with a possible D match to TRBD1 (5 bases). This CDR3 contains 13 residues. V gave up 5 bases and J gave up 6 bases, with 11 bases separating them. CDR1 MNHNS and CDR2 SASEGT come from the germline V gene. Here the CDR3 DNA reads TGTGCCAGCAGTCTTCGGGGGTTTCAGCCCCAGCATTTT. Translation gives CASSLRGFQPQHF.

A few counts support this clonotype. V and J are TRBV28 and TRBJ2-2; D may be TRBD1 (8 bases). This CDR3 region has 18 residues. Germline CDR1 reads MDHEN; CDR2 reads SYDVKM. V was clipped by 5 bases and J by 0 bases, with 19 bases between them. CDR3 sequence: CASSRAYRGGANTGELFF. DNA of the CDR3: TGTGCCAGCAGTCGCGCCTACAGGGGGGGGGCGAACACCGGGGAGCTGTTTTTT.

The gene calls are TRBV24-1 and TRBJ1-5, with D possibly being TRBD1 (5 bases). This CDR3 comprises 12 residues. The germline CDR1 and CDR2 sequences are KGHDR and SFDVKD. The V gene lost 5 bases and the J gene lost 6 bases, with 7 bases spanning the gap. The CDR3 region has the DNA TGTGCCACCAGTGGGGGGATTCAGCCCCAGCATTTT. Its translation is CATSGGIQPQHF.

This clonotype was counted a few times. The chain recombines TRBV28 with TRBJ2-7; TRBD2 matches 13 bases. V lost 4 bases and J lost 3; bases outside the gene matches: 6. CDR1 is MDHEN and CDR2 is SYDVKM in the germline V gene. This CDR3 is 16 amino acids long. The CDR3 reads CASSSPGLAGDYEQYV. CDR3 sequence (DNA): TGTGCCAGCAGTTCCCCTGGACTAGCGGGGGACTACGAGCAGTACGTC.

There are a few counts of this clonotype. This chain joins TRBV5-1 and TRBJ1-2; D might be TRBD1 (5 bases). CDR3 length: 14 amino acids. The V end lost 2 bases, the J end lost 3 bases, and 11 bases lay between the germline ends. CDR1 is SGHRS and CDR2 is YFSETQ in the germline V gene. In nucleotides, the CDR3 is TGCGCCAGCAGCTTACGAGGGGACGACTATGGCTACACCTTC. Protein sequence: CASSLRGDDYGYTF.

In this sample, this clonotype turned up a few times. This rearrangement joins TRBV13 to TRBJ2-3, with 12 bases aligning to TRBD2. The germline V gene has CDR1 PRHDT and CDR2 FYEKMQ (reference sequence). V trimming: 5 bases; J trimming: 1 base; junction bases outside the gene matches: 4. This CDR3 comprises 16 residues. CDR3 sequence reads: CASSIWTSGGTDTQYF. The CDR3 DNA follows: TGTGCCAGCAGCATATGGACTAGCGGGGGCACAGATACGCAGTATTTT.

The chain employs TRBV5-6 and TRBJ2-3; TRBD1 matches at 8 bases. The length of the CDR3 is 18 residues. CDR1 is SGHDT, CDR2 YYEEEE, per germline. Trimming took 5 bases from V and 3 from J; bases not matched to a gene: 17. CDR3 protein: CASRMDRVIARVTDTQYF. The DNA of the CDR3 is TGTGCCAGCAGGATGGACAGGGTGATAGCGAGGGTTACAGATACGCAGTATTTT.

The sample holds a few counts of this clonotype. The chain links TRBV5-1 to TRBJ1-1; no clear D gene. CDR1 and CDR2 from the germline V gene are SGHRS and YFSETQ. CDR3 size: 15 residues. Trimming pared 7 bases from V and 0 bases from J, leaving 16 bases between. In nucleotides, the CDR3 is TGCGCCAGCCGAGCCTCAGCAGAGTTGAACACTGAAGCTTTCTTT. It codes for CASRASAELNTEAFF.

This clonotype turned up a few times. This chain joins TRBV20-1 and TRBJ2-2, with TRBD2 matching over 8 bases. Germline CDR1 and CDR2: DFQATT and SNEGSKA (reference sequence). The CDR3 consists of 13 residues. The ends lost 3 bases at V and 7 bases at J; junction bases unmatched: 4. As DNA, the CDR3 is TGCAGTGCTAGCGGGGGGGCCATCGGGGAGCTGTTTTTT. Its translation is CSASGGAIGELFF.

In its sample, this clonotype was seen a few times. The J gene is TRBJ1-4, the V gene TRBV5-1, with 8 bases that match TRBD1. V lost 5 bases and J lost 7; bases outside the gene matches: 7. The germline CDR1 and CDR2 sequences are SGHRS and YFSETQ. CDR3 size: 14 residues. Here the CDR3 DNA reads TGCGCCAGCAGAACGACAGGGGAGGGTGAAAAACTGTTTTTT. Translated, it gives CASRTTGEGEKLFF.

This clonotype turned up a few times. The chain is built from TRBV11-2 and TRBJ2-2; unclear D gene. The V end lost 2 bases, the J end lost 6 bases, and 4 bases lay between the germline ends. CDR1 is SGHAT, CDR2 FQNNGV, per germline. This CDR3 spans 12 amino acids. CDR3 nucleotide sequence: TGTGCCAGCAGCTTATACGCCGGGGAGCTGTTTTTT. This sequence encodes CASSLYAGELFF.

The V gene is TRBV6-2 or TRBV6-3, the J gene TRBJ2-1; D is possibly TRBD1 (5 bases). V lost 2 bases to trimming and J lost 6 bases, with 14 bases between them. Germline lookup yields CDR1 MNHEY and CDR2 SVGEGT. The CDR3 has 15 amino acids. CDR3 residues: CASSYSQGRVNEQFF. CDR3 bases: TGTGCCAGCAGTTACAGCCAGGGAAGGGTCAATGAGCAGTTCTTC.

The chain couples TRBV6-2 or TRBV6-3 to TRBJ2-7; D remains ambiguous. This CDR3 spans 14 amino acids. The germline CDR1 and CDR2 sequences are MNHEY and SVGEGT. V dropped 6 bases and J dropped 0 bases, with 12 bases sitting between them. The CDR3 region is CASRFAISSYEQYF. CDR3 bases: TGTGCCAGCAGGTTTGCGATAAGCTCCTACGAGCAGTACTTC.

This clonotype was detected a few times. The V and J genes are TRBV3-1 and TRBJ2-7; 7 nucleotides match TRBD2. In germline, CDR1 is LGHDT, CDR2 YNNKEL (reference sequence). This CDR3 spans 16 amino acids. Losses at the gene ends were 4 bases for V and 0 bases for J; bases not matched to a gene: 9. The CDR3 region is CASSPGRGSSSYEQYF. Written as DNA, the CDR3 is TGTGCCAGCAGCCCGGGGCGGGGGTCTAGCTCCTACGAGCAGTACTTC.